The next 6 T cell receptor beta chains were all read from a single sample in a study of HIV-infected patients and healthy controls. About 540 ng RNA was reverse transcribed with alpha and beta constant-region primers. Each of the alpha and beta chains got its own library through chain-specific third strand synthesis with indices. TCRdb independently ran MiXCR on the 5' RACE reads; one entry per CDR3 protein. The repertoire holds thousands of distinct CDR3 sequences, with under 9.5% as singletons. All unsorted peripheral T cells were captured because whole blood was used without fractionation. Sequencing used blood, obtained before antiretroviral therapy. The receptors come from an adult with HIV infection.

The chain joins TRBV4-1 to TRBJ1-4, with no clear D. The CDR3 has 14 residues. CDR1 and CDR2 (germline): MGHRA, YSYEKL. Trimming stripped 8 bases from V and 8 bases from J, with 18 bases between. The CDR3 nucleotides are TGCGCCAGCCAAGATGCAGGCGGCGGCGAAAAACTGTTTTTT. This codes for CASQDAGGGEKLFF.

This clonotype showed up many times. This sequence joins TRBV5-6 and TRBJ1-2; 9 bases agree with TRBD1. The junction had 4 bases not matched to a gene; V was cut back by 3 bases and J by 4 bases. The CDR3 totals 14 residues. Germline V gives CDR1 SGHDT, CDR2 YYEEEE. CDR3 loop: CASSWGQGTYGYTF. The CDR3 DNA reads TGTGCCAGCAGCTGGGGACAGGGAACCTATGGCTACACCTTC. Full variable domain (outside the CDR3, taken from reference TRBV5-6 and TRBJ1-2): DAGVTQSPTHLIKTRGQQVTLRCSPKSGHDTVSWYQQALGQGPQFIFQYYEEEERQRGNFPDRFSGHQFPNYSSELNVNALLLGDSALYLCASSWGQGTYGYTFGSGTRLTVV.

By sample fraction, this clonotype is medium-sized. Mismatch with germline at one junction end may stem from a read error. The CDR3 bases are TGCGCCAGCAGCTTTTTACAGGGGGCGAAGACCGGGGAGCTGTTTTTT. As protein: CASSFLQGAKTGELFF. The rearrangement joins TRBV5-1 to TRBJ2-2; TRBD1 matches at 9 bases. This CDR3 contains 16 residues. Germline V CDR1 and CDR2: SGHRS, YFSETQ.

This clonotype was counted many times. The V and J genes are TRBV20-1 and TRBJ2-5; 8 bases fit TRBD2. This CDR3 comprises 13 residues. Germline loops: CDR1 DFQATT, CDR2 SNEGSKA (reference sequence). With 6 bases clipped from V and 2 bases from J, the junction kept 5 bases outside the gene matches. As DNA, the CDR3 is TGCAGTGCCACTGGGACTAGACAAGAGACCCAGTACTTC. It is translated as CSATGTRQETQYF.

This chain connects TRBV7-6 to TRBJ2-3; D perhaps matches TRBD1 (6 bases). This CDR3 spans 13 amino acids. CDR1 is SGHVS, CDR2 FNYEAQ, per germline. The germline V and J ends were trimmed by 5 bases and 4 bases, with 10 bases remaining between them. The CDR3 spells CASSPGASDTQYF. The CDR3 DNA follows: TGTGCCAGCAGCCCAGGGGCTTCAGATACGCAGTATTTT.

This clonotype counts as medium-sized. The chain joins TRBV6-5 to TRBJ1-2; D is possibly TRBD1 (5 bases). The CDR3 has 12 amino acids. The V end lost 7 bases, the J end lost 1 base, and 7 bases lay between the germline ends. Germline CDR1 reads MNHEY; CDR2 reads SVGAGI. The chain's CDR3 is CASMDNNYGYTF. CDR3 bases: TGTGCCAGCATGGACAATAACTATGGCTACACCTTC.